The source of this T cell receptor beta chain is a study of T-cell memory formation after mild COVID-19. Trimming removed 1 base at V and 14 bases at J, with 16 bases between. The CDR3 consists of 14 residues. From germline, CDR1 is SGDLS and CDR2 YYNGEE. A single record per CDR3 protein comes from TCRdb applying MiXCR to the 5' RACE reads. The sample consists of 150,000 to 200,000 distinct CDR3 sequences, over 20% of them appearing once. The TCR sequence derives from an adult woman who had mild COVID-19 (a few samples of this study predate the infection). Cell type and time point are not known. The sequencing input was PBMCs or a T cell subset sorted from them (not recorded which). The rearrangement joins TRBV9 to TRBJ1-6; TRBD1 is a possible D gene (5 bases). The CDR3 sequence is CASSVRDGEETLHF. The CDR3 coding sequence is TGTGCCAGCAGCGTAAGGGACGGAGAGGAGACCCTCCACTTT.